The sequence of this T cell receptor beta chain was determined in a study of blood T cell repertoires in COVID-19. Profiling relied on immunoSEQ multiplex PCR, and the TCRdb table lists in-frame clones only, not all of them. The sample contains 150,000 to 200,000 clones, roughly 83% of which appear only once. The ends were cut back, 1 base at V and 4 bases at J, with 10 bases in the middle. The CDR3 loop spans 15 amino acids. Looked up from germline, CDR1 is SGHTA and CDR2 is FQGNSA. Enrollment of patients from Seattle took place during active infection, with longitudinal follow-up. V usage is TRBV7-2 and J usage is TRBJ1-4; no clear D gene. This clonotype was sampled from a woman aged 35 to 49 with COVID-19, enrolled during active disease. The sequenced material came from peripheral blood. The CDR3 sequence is CASSLDGVNNEKLFF. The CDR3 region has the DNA TGTGCCAGCAGCTTAGACGGGGTTAATAATGAAAAACTGTTTTTT.